Listed here are 16 T cell receptor delta chains from one sample, sequenced in a study of gamma-delta chains in newborns, infants, children. TCRdb re-identified clones in the reads via CATT. Seen here are approximately 11,000 delta-chain clones, approximately 9.5% observed once, and the top ten hold roughly 8.6%. Sample: blood. Receptor source: a child who was a newborn, infant or young child, either healthy, febrile or measles-vaccinated (not recorded which).

Only a few counts were recorded for this clone. This chain connects TRDV2 to TRDJ1, with D perhaps matching TRDD3 (6 bases). CDR3 length equals 13 residues. CDR1 is GEAIGNYY and CDR2 is EKD in the germline V gene. The V end was cut by 4 bases, the J end by 5 bases, with 13 bases between. The CDR3 sequence is CACDALLGDKLIF. The DNA of the CDR3 is TGTGCCTGTGATGCCCTTCTGGGGGATAAACTCATCTTT.

This clone was detected only a few times. The J gene is TRDJ1, the V gene TRDV1, with D possibly being TRDD2 or TRDD3 (5 bases each). Trimming pared 0 bases from V and 4 bases from J, leaving 18 bases between. CDR1 TSWWSYY and CDR2 QGS come from the germline V gene. This CDR3 is built from 17 residues. The CDR3 DNA follows: TGTGCTCTTGGGGAACTTCCCTACGGCTCGGGGAGCGATAAACTCATCTTT. Translating gives CALGELPYGSGSDKLIF.

V is TRDV2 and J is TRDJ3; the D is unclear. This CDR3 spans 17 amino acids. Trimming took off 0 bases at V and 0 bases at J, with 8 bases between the two ends. Germline lookup yields CDR1 GEAIGNYY and CDR2 EKD. Here the CDR3 reads CACDTPLSSWDTRQMFF. DNA of the CDR3: TGTGCCTGTGACACCCCACTAAGCTCCTGGGACACCCGACAGATGTTTTTC.

Turning to this clone: Other DNA sequences in the sample encode the same CDR3. V is TRDV2 and J is TRDJ3; TRDD3 matches 8 bases. CDR3 size: 18 residues. Germline V CDR1 and CDR2: GEAIGNYY, EKD. With 4 bases clipped from V and 2 bases from J, the junction kept 9 bases outside the gene matches. The DNA for the CDR3 is TGTGCCTGTGATACTGGGGGGTACGGGACCTGGGACACCCGACAGATGTTTTTC. Translated, it gives CACDTGGYGTWDTRQMFF.

This clone was observed a handful of times. This chain joins TRDV1 and TRDJ1, with 10 bases identical to TRDD3. This CDR3 spans 23 amino acids. The trim removed 1 base at V and 1 base at J, leaving 24 bases unmatched. The germline V gene has CDR1 TSWWSYY and CDR2 QGS. CDR3 sequence reads: CALGEPPRPSSYWGMRGTDKLIF. CDR3 nucleotides: TGTGCTCTTGGGGAACCCCCAAGGCCTTCCTCGTACTGGGGGATGCGGGGCACCGATAAACTCATCTTT.

This clone has only a few counts. V and J are TRDV2 and TRDJ3; TRDD3 agrees at 13 bases. The CDR3 has 21 amino acids. The V and J ends lost 3 bases and 0 bases, in that order; junction bases with no gene match: 10. Germline CDR1 reads GEAIGNYY; CDR2 reads EKD. In DNA, the CDR3 is TGTGCCTGTGACCCCGCCACTGGGGGATACGAGCGCTCCTGGGACACCCGACAGATGTTTTTC. It translates to CACDPATGGYERSWDTRQMFF.

As for this clone: A read error may be the cause here, since a much bigger clone is one base away. This sample includes further DNA sequences coding for the same CDR3. The J gene is TRDJ1, the V gene TRDV2; TRDD3 matches at 9 bases. This CDR3 is built from 17 residues. CDR1 and CDR2 (germline): GEAIGNYY, EKD. The CDR3 sequence is CACFPVLGESYTDKLIF. The CDR3 region has the DNA TGTGCTTGTTTCCCAGTACTGGGGGAATCGTACACCGATAAACTCATCTTT.

This clone was picked up a small number of times. This likely traces to a read error, being one base from a far larger clone. The chain links TRDV2 to TRDJ2, with 10 positions matching TRDD3. The V gene's germline CDR1 is GEAIGNYY and CDR2 EKD. The CDR3 loop spans 16 amino acids. CDR3 sequence: CACDTVGDTLTVQLFF. The CDR3 DNA sequence: TGTGCCTGTGACACCGTGGGGGATACTTTGACAGTACAACTCTTCTTT.

This clone was seen a few times. The chain links TRDV2 to TRDJ1, with 8 bases fitting TRDD3. Germline CDR1 is GEAIGNYY and CDR2 is EKD. V lost 4 bases and J lost 1; bases outside the gene matches: 22. The CDR3 length is 20 residues. CDR3 bases: TGTGCCTGTGAGACCCTACAATTATACCTGGGGGACCGTGCCACCGATAAACTCATCTTT. Its translation is CACETLQLYLGDRATDKLIF.

This clone has a handful of counts. The same CDR3 also results from other DNA sequences found in this sample. The CDR3 spells CACDTAGGLSWDTRQMFF. Here the CDR3 DNA reads TGTGCCTGTGACACCGCTGGGGGCCTCTCCTGGGACACCCGACAGATGTTTTTC. The chain links TRDV2 to TRDJ3; TRDD3 aligns across 7 bases. CDR3 size: 18 residues. The V segment lost 0 bases and the J segment 0 bases; nucleotides outside the gene matches: 4. The germline CDR1 and CDR2 sequences are GEAIGNYY and EKD.

The J gene is TRDJ1, the V gene TRDV2; TRDD3 aligns across 12 bases. This CDR3 has 16 amino acids. From germline, CDR1 is GEAIGNYY and CDR2 EKD. J lost 4 bases, V lost 1 base, and 6 bases had no gene match. CDR3 residues: CACDTLGDTTDDKLIF. For the CDR3, the DNA is TGTGCCTGTGACACACTGGGGGATACTACCGACGATAAACTCATCTTT.

The rearrangement joins TRDV2 to TRDJ3; 9 nucleotides agree with TRDD3. J gave up 0 bases and V 2 bases, and 7 bases lay outside the gene matches. This CDR3 contains 19 residues. Germline V gene data show CDR1 as GEAIGNYY and CDR2 as EKD. For the CDR3, the DNA is TGTGCCTGTGACATTACTGGGGGACCGAGCTCCTGGGACACCCGACAGATGTTTTTC. It yields the protein CACDITGGPSSWDTRQMFF.

The sample holds a few counts of this clone. The V and J genes are TRDV2 and TRDJ3; a weak D match, TRDD3 (6 bases). The length of the CDR3 is 19 residues. The germline CDR1 and CDR2 sequences are GEAIGNYY and EKD. The V and J ends lost 1 base and 0 bases respectively, with 15 bases between them. The CDR3 DNA is TGTGCCTGTGACACGGCCGGGGGGACGCGCTCCTGGGACACCCGACAGATGTTTTTC. Amino acids: CACDTAGGTRSWDTRQMFF.

This chain connects TRDV2 to TRDJ1; D is tentatively TRDD2 or TRDD3 (7 bases each). The CDR3 totals 20 residues. The germline CDR1 and CDR2 sequences are GEAIGNYY and EKD. V dropped 2 bases and J dropped 0 bases, with 27 bases sitting between them. The CDR3 spells CACDRVPTSGWGPHTDKLIF. CDR3 DNA: TGTGCCTGTGACAGAGTTCCTACGTCAGGCTGGGGGCCCCACACCGATAAACTCATCTTT.

With regard to this clone: Given a much more abundant clone one base away, this may be a read error. Other DNA sequences in this specimen translate into the identical CDR3. The CDR3 sequence: CACDTVGRSPDKLIF. The CDR3 coding sequence is TGTGCCTGTGACACCGTCGGAAGGTCGCCTGATAAACTCATCTTT. The chain joins TRDV2 to TRDJ1; D is unresolved. This CDR3 region has 15 residues. Trimming removed 0 bases at V and 5 bases at J, with 15 bases between. Germline CDR1 is GEAIGNYY and CDR2 is EKD.

The sample holds a few counts of this clone. Other nucleotide sequences from this sample produce the same CDR3. The chain couples TRDV2 to TRDJ1, with TRDD3 matching over 10 bases. The V segment lost 1 base and the J segment 2 bases; nucleotides outside the gene matches: 3. The germline V gene encodes CDR1 GEAIGNYY and CDR2 EKD. The CDR3 is 15 amino acids. The CDR3 reads CACDTLLGDTDKLIF. CDR3 bases: TGTGCCTGTGACACATTACTGGGGGATACCGATAAACTCATCTTT.